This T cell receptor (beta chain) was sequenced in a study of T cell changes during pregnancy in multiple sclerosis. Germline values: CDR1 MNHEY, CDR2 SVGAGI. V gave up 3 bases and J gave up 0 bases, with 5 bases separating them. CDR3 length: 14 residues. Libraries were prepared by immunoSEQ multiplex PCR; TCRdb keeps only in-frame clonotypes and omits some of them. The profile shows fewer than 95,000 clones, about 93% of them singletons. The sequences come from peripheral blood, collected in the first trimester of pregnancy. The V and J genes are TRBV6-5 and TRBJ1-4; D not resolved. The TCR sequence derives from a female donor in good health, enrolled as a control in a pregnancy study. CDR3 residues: CASSYEATNEKLFF. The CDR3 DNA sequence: TGTGCCAGCAGTTATGAGGCAACTAATGAAAAACTGTTTTTT.